This T cell receptor beta chain was recorded in a study of blood T cell repertoires in COVID-19. The wider study: The analysed material was cDNA or gDNA that came from T cells, B-cell-depleted T cells, or PBMCs.

Some clones are missing from TCRdb's copy, which holds only in-frame ones; the method was immunoSEQ multiplex PCR. The profile shows around 40,000 clones, about four fifths of them singletons. Germline CDR1 reads ENHRY; CDR2 reads SYGVKD. V shed 6 bases and J 8 bases; nucleotides not matched to a gene: 6. The CDR3 totals 14 residues. V and J are TRBV10-3 and TRBJ1-6; 8 nucleotides line up with TRBD1. Sequencing used peripheral blood. The source is a man older than 75 with active or convalescent COVID-19. The CDR3 sequence: CAISLDREYSPLHF. The CDR3 nucleotides read TGTGCCATCAGCTTGGACAGGGAATATTCACCCCTCCACTTT.